This TCR beta chain was recorded in a study of blood T cell repertoires in COVID-19. Study at large: Collection of acute and convalescent COVID-19 samples took place in the United States, Italy and Spain. Nucleic acid was either cDNA or gDNA, and it came from T cells, B-cell-depleted T cells, or PBMCs.

It was during active infection that Seattle patients were enrolled and then longitudinally followed. V shed 0 bases and J 3 bases; nucleotides not matched to a gene: 2. The length of the CDR3 is 15 residues. Germline V gives CDR1 SGHRS, CDR2 YFSETQ. Per the original data handling: Nucleated cell number was recorded as an estimate derived from reference gene primer amplification. This table comes from immunoSEQ multiplex PCR, and its TCRdb copy is limited to in-frame clones, with some not included. V, J and clone size are those of that table, while D and trimming were read from the DNA. The table lists fewer than 250,000 clones, 80% to 85% of them singletons.

The sample comprised peripheral blood. This rearrangement joins TRBV5-1 to TRBJ2-2; 7 bases agree with TRBD1. This TCR derives from a woman older than 75 with COVID-19, enrolled during active disease. This CDR3 is CASSLEGGYTGELFF. DNA of the CDR3: TGCGCCAGCAGCTTGGAAGGGGGCTACACCGGGGAGCTGTTTTTT.